This record covers a single T cell receptor (beta chain). The antigen is unknown. This entry is derived from a study of T cell responses to AZD1222 COVID-19 vaccine. Study-level results: Compared with day 0, the breadth and depth of the Spike-specific TCR repertoire rose significantly after two doses of AZD1222. Sampling captured repertoires only after the peak T cell response. Among the donors, most were white British and more were female, and clonal diversity was possibly underestimated. Distributed over spike, vaccine-associated CD4 TCRs predominated at 160-218 and 743-854.

Germline CDR1 SQVTM, CDR2 ANQGSEA. Trimming took off 7 bases at V and 5 bases at J, with 9 bases between the two ends. The CDR3 sequence is 11 residues long. The data were produced by immunoSEQ multiplex PCR, yet TCRdb's version contains in-frame clones alone and is incomplete. The table has about 120,000 clones, about nine tenths seen once. This TCR was recovered from an adult in good health. The chain has TRBV29-1 and TRBJ2-1, with D maybe TRBD1 (6 bases). This specimen was peripheral blood, taken on day 0 of MenACWY control vaccination. Written as DNA, the CDR3 is TGCAGCGCCCAGGGGCACAATGAGCAGTTCTTC. It specifies CSAQGHNEQFF.